Listed here are 32 T cell receptor beta chains from one sample, sequenced in a study of cytomegalovirus exposure and HLA in healthy donors. PCR used 60 Vbeta primers and 13 Jbeta primers. The assay was immunoSEQ multiplex PCR, and TCRdb's table has in-frame clones only and misses some. The sample consists of around 100,000 clones, roughly 73% of them appearing once. The sequencing input was PBMCs. These receptors were taken from a woman younger than 45 in good health and CMV-seronegative.

The chain is built from TRBV30 and TRBJ2-7; the D gene is possibly TRBD2 (6 bases). Germline CDR1 is GTSNPN and CDR2 is SVGIG (reference sequence). The CDR3 covers 12 residues. V dropped 0 bases and J dropped 6 bases, with 9 bases sitting between them. The CDR3 nucleotides read TGTGCCTGGAGTGTAGCGGGTTGCGAGCAGTACTTC. The encoded protein is CAWSVAGCEQYF.

The chain couples TRBV5-1 to TRBJ2-3, with TRBD2 matching over 8 bases. V lost 0 bases to trimming and J lost 2 bases; unmatched junction nucleotides: 5. The CDR3 runs to 16 residues. Germline CDR1 SGHRS, CDR2 YFSETQ. CDR3 sequence (DNA): TGCGCCAGCAGCTTGGGGGTAGCGGGGATCACAGATACGCAGTATTTT. Its protein product is CASSLGVAGITDTQYF.

The chain employs TRBV7-2 and TRBJ2-1, with 9 bases matching TRBD2. The CDR3 extends over 14 amino acids. With 4 bases clipped from V and 5 bases from J, the junction kept 3 bases outside the gene matches. Germline values: CDR1 SGHTA, CDR2 FQGNSA. CDR3 region: CASSSGLAHNEQFF. CDR3 DNA sequence: TGTGCCAGCAGCTCCGGACTAGCGCACAATGAGCAGTTCTTC.

The chain links TRBV30 to TRBJ1-2; D gene uncertain. V lost 3 bases and J lost 2, with 10 bases in between. Germline CDR1 is GTSNPN and CDR2 is SVGIG (reference sequence). This CDR3 spans 13 amino acids. Written as DNA, the CDR3 is TGTGCCTGGAGCCGGGGAGGCAACTATGGCTACACCTTC. Encoded protein: CAWSRGGNYGYTF.

The CDR3 reads CASSQGPSRQGLVYEQYF. CDR3 nucleotides: TGCGCCAGCAGCCAAGGTCCTTCCAGACAGGGCCTCGTGTACGAGCAGTACTTC. The chain carries TRBV4-1 and TRBJ2-7; the match to TRBD1 covers 7 bases. CDR3 length equals 18 residues. Germline trimming cut 1 base from V and 4 bases from J; bases unmatched to any gene: 16. Germline V gene sequence: CDR1 MGHRA, CDR2 YSYEKL.

This chain connects TRBV5-1 to TRBJ2-3, with 10 nucleotides matching TRBD2. J was trimmed by 3 bases and V by 2 bases; bases with no gene match: 3. The CDR3 sequence is 15 residues long. Per the germline V gene, CDR1 is SGHRS and CDR2 is YFSETQ. CDR3: CASSFSSGGTDTQYF. CDR3 nucleotide sequence: TGCGCCAGCAGCTTTTCTAGCGGGGGAACAGATACGCAGTATTTT. The whole variable domain, remainder taken from reference TRBV5-1 and TRBJ2-3, is KAGVTQTPRYLIKTRGQQVTLSCSPISGHRSVSWYQQTPGQGLQFLFEYFSETQRNKGNFPGRFSGRQFSNSRSEMNVSTLELGDSALYLCASSFSSGGTDTQYFGPGTRLTVL.

Only one count was recorded for this clone. At one boundary the junction diverges from the germline segment, which might be a read error. This chain connects TRBV29-1 to TRBJ1-2, with a tentative D call TRBD1 (6 bases). Looked up from germline, CDR1 is SQVTM and CDR2 is ANQGSEA. The CDR3 runs 12 residues. Here the CDR3 DNA reads TGCAACGTTGTGGTGGGGGCTATGGGCTACACCTTC. Amino acid sequence: CNVVVGAMGYTF.

This clone occurred once. CDR3 bases: TGTGCCAGCACCCAGGACAGATCCAACTATGGCTACACCTTC. Translation: CASTQDRSNYGYTF. The chain links TRBV6-1 to TRBJ1-2, with D possibly matching TRBD1 (6 bases). This CDR3 spans 14 amino acids. V was shortened by 7 bases and J by 2 bases, with 14 bases between the two germline ends. Germline CDR1 reads MNHNS; CDR2 reads SASEGT.

The chain recombines TRBV5-6 with TRBJ2-1; 10 nucleotides line up with TRBD2. V lost 2 bases to trimming and J lost 8 bases; unmatched junction nucleotides: 10. CDR1 SGHDT and CDR2 YYEEEE come from the germline V gene. This CDR3 region has 16 residues. The CDR3, as DNA: TGTGCCAGCAGCTTATCGGCTTTAGCGGGGGGCGATGAGCAGTTCTTC. It encodes CASSLSALAGGDEQFF. The complete variable domain, with remaining parts taken from reference TRBV5-6 and TRBJ2-1, reads DAGVTQSPTHLIKTRGQQVTLRCSPKSGHDTVSWYQQALGQGPQFIFQYYEEEERQRGNFPDRFSGHQFPNYSSELNVNALLLGDSALYLCASSLSALAGGDEQFFGPGTRLTVL.

The chain recombines TRBV7-9 with TRBJ2-3; 11 nucleotides agree with TRBD2. Per germline, CDR1 SEHNR and CDR2 FQNEAQ (reference sequence). Unmatched junction bases numbered 6, after V lost 4 bases and J lost 6 bases. This CDR3 spans 15 amino acids. The CDR3 region is CASSSKLAGVDTQYF. The CDR3 DNA follows: TGTGCCAGCAGCTCAAAACTAGCGGGGGTTGATACGCAGTATTTT. Full variable domain (rest looked up from reference TRBV7-9 and TRBJ2-3): DTGVSQNPRHKITKRGQNVTFRCDPISEHNRLYWYRQTLGQGPEFLTYFQNEAQLEKSRLLSDRFSAERPKGSFSTLEIQRTEQGDSAMYLCASSSKLAGVDTQYFGPGTRLTVL.

This clone has just a few counts. This sequence joins TRBV6-5 and TRBJ1-5; 7 nucleotides align to TRBD1. V shed 5 bases and J 9 bases; nucleotides not matched to a gene: 10. Per germline, CDR1 MNHEY and CDR2 SVGAGI. This CDR3 is 14 amino acids long. CDR3 region: CASSDRDSRSPQHF. In DNA, the CDR3 is TGTGCCAGCAGTGATCGGGACAGCCGATCGCCCCAGCATTTT.

The chain is built from TRBV21-1 and TRBJ1-1; the table's TRBD1 call for D was not verified on the DNA. TRBV21-1 is recorded as a pseudogene. The CDR3 runs 15 residues. Written as DNA, the CDR3 is TGTGCCAGCAGCACGGGACAGGGAATGAACACTGAAGCTTTCTTT. Translating it yields CASSTGQGMNTEAFF.

V is TRBV4-3 and J is TRBJ1-1; D is undetermined. The CDR3 loop spans 14 amino acids. V lost 1 base to trimming and J lost 5 bases, with 11 bases between them. Germline V gene data show CDR1 as LGHNA and CDR2 as YSLEER. CDR3 protein: CASSQVGTGTEAFF. Written as DNA, the CDR3 is TGCGCCAGCAGCCAAGTAGGTACGGGAACTGAAGCTTTCTTT.

The chain joins TRBV7-9 to TRBJ2-1; the match to TRBD1 covers 8 bases. Germline CDR1 SEHNR, CDR2 FQNEAQ (reference sequence). The CDR3 runs to 14 residues. With V trimmed by 1 base and J by 7 bases, 3 bases remained unmatched. The CDR3 protein is CASSLDRGWNEQFF. The CDR3 nucleotides are TGTGCCAGCAGCTTAGACAGGGGGTGGAATGAGCAGTTCTTC.

V and J are TRBV29-1 and TRBJ1-1; D not certain. V dropped 4 bases and J dropped 8 bases, with 20 bases sitting between them. Per the germline V gene, CDR1 is SQVTM and CDR2 is ANQGSEA. The CDR3 covers 14 residues. The DNA for the CDR3 is TGCAGCGTTGCGTCGGGTGGAGTGGTAACGGAAGCTTTCTTT. Its protein is CSVASGGVVTEAFF. The full variable domain, with the rest looked up from reference TRBV29-1 and TRBJ1-1, is SAVISQKPSRDICQRGTSLTIQCQVDSQVTMMFWYRQQPGQSLTLIATANQGSEATYESGFVIDKFPISRPNLTFSTLTVSNMSPEDSSIYLCSVASGGVVTEAFFGQGTRLTVV.

This chain's CDR3 is CASSLAIVTEAFF. The CDR3 DNA reads TGCGCCAGCAGCTTGGCCATTGTCACTGAAGCTTTCTTT. The V gene is TRBV5-1, the J gene TRBJ1-1, with unresolved D. Germline loops: CDR1 SGHRS, CDR2 YFSETQ. Trimming took off 0 bases at V and 4 bases at J, with 7 bases between the two ends. CDR3 size: 13 residues.

This chain joins TRBV28 and TRBJ1-1, with D unresolved. V was shortened by 8 bases and J by 6 bases, with 4 bases between the two germline ends. CDR3 length: 9 residues. Germline loops: CDR1 MDHEN, CDR2 SYDVKM. This chain's CDR3 is CASGPEAFF. CDR3 sequence (DNA): TGTGCCAGCGGGCCTGAAGCTTTCTTT.

The chain combines TRBV15 with TRBJ1-4; 9 bases are shared with TRBD1. There are 15 residues in the CDR3. The V gene end was trimmed by 3 bases and the J gene end by 6 bases; junction bases not matched to a gene: 5. The germline gives CDR1 LNHNV, CDR2 YYDKDF (reference sequence). DNA of the CDR3: TGTGCCACCAGCAGTTTCGACAGGGGGGATGAAAAACTGTTTTTT. This gives the protein CATSSFDRGDEKLFF.

J is TRBJ1-1 and V is TRBV10-2; D not resolved. The CDR3 covers 13 residues. CDR1 and CDR2 from the germline V gene are WSHSY and SAAADI. Trimming left V 8 bases short and J 1 base short, with 11 bases between. In DNA, the CDR3 is TGCGCCAGCGTCACAGATTCGAACACTGAAGCTTTCTTT. Its protein is CASVTDSNTEAFF.

The rearrangement uses TRBV5-4 and TRBJ1-2, with 9 bases identical to TRBD1. Trimming removed 2 bases from V and 2 bases from J; junction bases left unmatched: 1. This CDR3 comprises 14 residues. CDR1 and CDR2 from the germline V gene are SGHNT and YYREEE (reference sequence). The CDR3 sequence: CASSFGTGNYGYTF. The CDR3 coding sequence is TGTGCCAGCAGCTTTGGGACAGGGAACTATGGCTACACCTTC.

This sequence joins TRBV2 and TRBJ2-5; D is perhaps TRBD2 (5 bases). Trimming left V 5 bases short and J 4 bases short, with 17 bases between. The CDR3 is made up of 15 amino acids. Germline V lookup: CDR1 SNHLY, CDR2 FYNNEI. The DNA of the CDR3 is TGTGCCAGCAGTCTCCTCCCCCCCCGGGGAGAGACCCAGTACTTC. Its protein is CASSLLPPRGETQYF.

The rearrangement links TRBV5-1 to TRBJ1-1, with D perhaps TRBD1 (5 bases). CDR3 length: 14 residues. Between the trimmed V and J ends, which lost 4 bases and 5 bases, there was a span of 15 bases. The germline gives CDR1 SGHRS, CDR2 YFSETQ. CDR3 nucleotides: TGCGCCAGCAGCGCTTCAGGGAGGAGTACTGAAGCTTTCTTT. Protein: CASSASGRSTEAFF. The full variable domain, in which reference TRBV5-1 and TRBJ1-1 provide the parts outside the CDR3, is KAGVTQTPRYLIKTRGQQVTLSCSPISGHRSVSWYQQTPGQGLQFLFEYFSETQRNKGNFPGRFSGRQFSNSRSEMNVSTLELGDSALYLCASSASGRSTEAFFGQGTRLTVV.

This clone was recorded a few times. The genes are TRBV5-1 and TRBJ1-2; tentative D call: TRBD1 (6 bases). CDR3 length: 16 residues. Trimming stripped 5 bases from V and 1 base from J, with 18 bases between. Germline V gene sequence: CDR1 SGHRS, CDR2 YFSETQ. This CDR3 is CASSPRQEPFNYGYTF. In nucleotides, the CDR3 is TGCGCCAGCAGTCCTAGACAGGAACCCTTTAACTATGGCTACACCTTC.

The chain recombines TRBV18 with TRBJ1-1; weak D call: TRBD1 (5 bases). Germline values: CDR1 KGHSH, CDR2 LQKENI. This CDR3 comprises 13 residues. V was cut by 3 bases and J by 6 bases, with 11 bases left in between. The CDR3 DNA sequence: TGTGCCAGCTCACCCTTGGGAGGGGCTGAAGCTTTCTTT. Translating it yields CASSPLGGAEAFF.

This clone was seen only once. The CDR3 bases are TGTGCCAGCAGCCTATCAGCGGACCCAGAGACCCAGTACTTC. This sequence encodes CASSLSADPETQYF. The chain carries TRBV5-4 and TRBJ2-5; tentatively, D is TRBD2 (5 bases). There are 14 residues in the CDR3. CDR1 and CDR2 (germline): SGHNT, YYREEE (reference sequence). V was cut by 4 bases and J by 4 bases, with 14 bases left in between.

This clone was recorded once. V is TRBV2 and J is TRBJ1-5; D might be TRBD1 (6 bases). CDR3 size: 15 residues. V was trimmed by 5 bases and J by 2 bases, leaving 13 bases between them. Germline CDR1 is SNHLY and CDR2 is FYNNEI. CDR3: CASSNDRLGNQPQHF. The CDR3 coding sequence is TGTGCCAGCAGTAATGACAGGTTGGGCAATCAGCCCCAGCATTTT.

Here the CDR3 reads CASRILPAGGTEAFF. CDR3 DNA: TGCGCCAGCAGAATCCTTCCTGCAGGGGGCACTGAAGCTTTCTTT. This chain uses TRBV5-1 with TRBJ1-1, with 7 bases lining up with TRBD1. This CDR3 has 15 residues. After removal of 5 bases from V and 4 bases from J, the junction contained 11 bases not matched to a gene. The germline V gene encodes CDR1 SGHRS and CDR2 YFSETQ.

The chain is built from TRBV4-2 and TRBJ1-2; unclear D gene. There are 18 residues in the CDR3. V dropped 4 bases and J dropped 4 bases, with 25 bases sitting between them. Germline CDR1 reads LGHNA; CDR2 reads YNFKEQ. The CDR3 loop is CASSPRGSGDLTGYGYTF. The CDR3 DNA sequence: TGTGCCAGCAGCCCTAGAGGGAGCGGAGACCTGACGGGCTATGGCTACACCTTC.

The V call is TRBV5-6, the J call TRBJ2-1, with 10 bases identical to TRBD2. The CDR3 loop spans 16 amino acids. Germline CDR1 and CDR2: SGHDT and YYEEEE. Germline trimming cut 4 bases from V and 0 bases from J; bases unmatched to any gene: 4. This chain's CDR3 is CASSREREGSYNEQFF. In DNA form, the CDR3 reads TGTGCCAGCAGCAGGGAGCGGGAGGGCTCCTACAATGAGCAGTTCTTC.

This clone has a single count. The chain employs TRBV7-9 and TRBJ1-5; the D is unclear. Trimming pared 1 base from V and 6 bases from J, leaving 13 bases between. The germline V gene has CDR1 SEHNR and CDR2 FQNEAQ (reference sequence). CDR3 length: 15 residues. CDR3 loop: CASSLDLEVGQPQHF. DNA for the CDR3: TGTGCCAGCAGCTTAGACTTGGAGGTTGGTCAGCCCCAGCATTTT.

The chain recombines TRBV7-2 with TRBJ1-1, with D hard to call. The CDR3 is 13 residues long. Germline loops: CDR1 SGHTA, CDR2 FQGNSA. Trimming cost V 1 base and J 1 base, with 4 bases left between them. The CDR3 region is CASSLVRNTEAFF. DNA of the CDR3: TGTGCCAGCAGCTTAGTTAGGAACACTGAAGCTTTCTTT.

The rearrangement uses TRBV2 and TRBJ2-1; possible D gene TRBD2, 5 bases. Trimming removed 8 bases at V and 0 bases at J, with 8 bases between. The CDR3 contains 13 residues. Germline CDR1 and CDR2: SNHLY and FYNNEI. CDR3 amino acids: CASLLASYNEQFF. CDR3 nucleotide sequence: TGTGCCAGCCTCCTAGCCTCCTACAATGAGCAGTTCTTC.